This paragraph reports one T cell receptor beta chain. The sample belongs to a study of long-term antiretroviral therapy in people with HIV. Investigators performed immunoSEQ version v3.0 at survey level. Assay: immunoSEQ multiplex PCR; the TCRdb copy retains only in-frame clones and omits some. The table includes 34,000 or so clones, around 80% detected once. J lost 4 bases, V lost 3 bases, and 6 bases had no gene match. The CDR3 totals 16 residues. Germline lookup yields CDR1 SGDLS and CDR2 YYNGEE. The chain recombines TRBV9 with TRBJ2-3; 12 bases are shared with TRBD2. The receptor comes from a man aged 18 to 35 with HIV. This specimen was unsorted PBMCs, taken 0.6 years after starting antiretroviral therapy. CDR3 nucleotide sequence: TGTGCCAGCAGCGATACTAGCGGGAGGAACGCAGATACGCAGTATTTT. Protein sequence: CASSDTSGRNADTQYF.